This is a list of T cell receptor beta chains from one sample in a study of shared T cell receptors in the human thymus. Sequenced by immunoSEQ multiplex PCR; TCRdb stores in-frame clones only, minus some. This table holds 500,000 to 850,000 clones, approximately 89% found once. This sample also belongs to another study, concerning human thymus T cells.

Sequencing was done on a sample of thymocytes. Receptors originate from a boy under two years old with a congenital heart defect. Both conserved end residues are part of each CDR3. A D gene is named only where the DNA matches it firmly. Not every row has a clone size; where given, it reads once, few, many or a size class.

TRBJ1-5	-	-	TRBV5-6	CASSLGHEMGNQPQHF	TGTGCCAGCAGCCTCGGACACGAAATGGGCAATCAGCCCCAGCATTTT
TRBJ1-4	-	few	TRBV4-3	CASKKQGTTNEKLFF	TGCGCCAGCAAAAAACAGGGTACAACGAATGAAAAACTGTTTTTT
TRBJ2-1	TRBD2	-	TRBV27	CASTGRGAVYSYNEQFF	TGTGCCAGCACTGGGCGGGGGGCGGTATACTCCTACAATGAGCAGTTCTTC
TRBJ2-7	TRBD2	-	TRBV5-4	CASSLRGAYEQYF	TGTGCCAGCAGCCTCCGGGGGGCCTACGAGCAGTACTTC
TRBJ1-1	-	-	TRBV6-5	CASRALGGEDTEAFF	TGTGCCAGCAGGGCCCTGGGGGGGGAGGACACTGAAGCTTTCTTT
TRBJ1-1	TRBD1	-	TRBV7-2	CASSLAGTGGLNTEAFF	TGTGCCAGCAGCTTAGCCGGGACAGGGGGCTTGAACACTGAAGCTTTCTTT
TRBJ2-3	TRBD2	-	TRBV27	CASSSWGLAGRTDTQYF	TGTGCCAGCAGTTCTTGGGGGCTAGCGGGGAGGACAGATACGCAGTATTTT
TRBJ1-2	-	-	TRBV4-1	CASSQSGYGYTF	TGCGCCAGCAGCCAGAGTGGCTATGGCTACACCTTC
TRBJ2-5	-	-	TRBV5-4	CASSLYNPTATVGETQYF	TGTGCCAGCAGCTTGTATAACCCGACAGCTACTGTGGGGGAGACCCAGTACTTC
TRBJ2-1	TRBD1	once	TRBV27	CASTLRSPQGQHNEQFF	TGTGCCAGCACCCTCCGGTCCCCACAGGGGCAGCACAATGAGCAGTTCTTC
TRBJ2-3	TRBD2	-	TRBV5-1	CASSPGTSGGAWLDTQYF	TGCGCCAGCAGCCCCGGGACTAGCGGGGGGGCCTGGTTAGATACGCAGTATTTT
TRBJ2-7	TRBD2	once	TRBV14	CASSQREAGVGDEQYF	TGTGCCAGCAGCCAAAGGGAAGCGGGAGTTGGAGACGAGCAGTACTTC
TRBJ1-6	-	-	TRBV19	CASSLTPNSPLHF	TGTGCCAGTAGTCTGACACCTAATTCACCCCTCCACTTT
TRBJ2-7	-	once	TRBV4-2	CASSQAPCVAVKDEQYF	TGTGCCAGCAGCCAAGCTCCCTGTGTAGCGGTTAAGGACGAGCAGTACTTC
TRBJ2-1	TRBD1	-	TRBV9	CASSVGPIEVDRGQSYNEQFF	TGTGCCAGCAGCGTAGGCCCGATTGAAGTGGACAGGGGGCAATCCTACAATGAGCAGTTCTTC
TRBJ1-3	-	-	TRBV7-9	CASSLELGALGNTIYF	TGTGCCAGCAGCTTAGAGTTAGGGGCACTAGGAAACACCATATATTTT
TRBJ2-3	TRBD2	-	TRBV27	CASSKSPRVSFLAGGPTADTQYF	TGTGCCAGCAGTAAATCCCCCAGGGTTTCCTTCCTAGCGGGAGGGCCTACCGCAGATACGCAGTATTTT
TRBJ2-7	-	-	TRBV27	CASSLLYSFSYEQYF	TGTGCCAGCAGTTTATTGTACAGTTTCTCCTACGAGCAGTACTTC
TRBJ2-7	-	-	TRBV30	CAWLPSDSVPYEQYF	TGTGCCTGGCTTCCCTCGGACAGCGTCCCCTACGAGCAGTACTTC
TRBJ1-2	-	-	TRBV28	CASSLPSEYGYTF	TGTGCCAGCAGTTTGCCTAGCGAATATGGCTACACCTTC
TRBJ2-4	TRBD1	once	TRBV4-3	CASSLDRSQGALLAKNIQYF	TGCGCCAGCAGCCTGGACAGATCACAGGGGGCCCTTTTGGCCAAAAACATTCAGTACTTC
TRBJ2-5	-	-	TRBV29-1	CSVEDFELLAGETQYF	TGCAGCGTTGAAGACTTCGAACTCCTGGCAGGAGAGACCCAGTACTTC
TRBJ2-2	TRBD1	-	TRBV5-4	CASSLTGAGELFF	TGTGCCAGCAGCCTGACAGGGGCCGGGGAGCTGTTTTTT
TRBJ1-5	-	once	TRBV11-2	CASSLGSGEGVYSNQPQHF	TGTGCCAGCAGCTTAGGTTCAGGGGAAGGCGTCTATAGCAATCAGCCCCAGCATTTT
TRBJ2-7	TRBD1	-	TRBV18	CASSSDRGYEQYF	TGTGCCAGCTCGTCGGACAGGGGCTACGAGCAGTACTTC
TRBJ1-5	-	-	TRBV7-2	CASSFRVPPNQPQHF	TGTGCCAGCAGCTTCCGGGTCCCCCCCAATCAGCCCCAGCATTTT
TRBJ2-2	TRBD2	-	TRBV27	CASSGTSGRASNTGELFF	TGTGCCAGCAGTGGGACTAGCGGGAGAGCTTCGAACACCGGGGAGCTGTTTTTT
TRBJ2-2	-	-	TRBV7-3	CASSPVGQGQGGELFF	TGTGCCAGCAGCCCAGTAGGGCAGGGGCAGGGCGGGGAGCTGTTTTTT
TRBJ1-6	TRBD1	-	TRBV4-3	CASSQHPGQGDTRNSPLHF	TGCGCCAGCAGCCAACATCCGGGACAGGGCGACACCAGGAATTCACCCCTCCACTTT
TRBJ1-2	TRBD1	-	TRBV7-2	CASSSGGWHGYTF	TGTGCCAGCTCCTCAGGGGGTTGGCATGGCTACACCTTC
TRBJ2-5	-	-	TRBV14	CASSQTRETQYF	TGTGCCAGCAGCCAAACACGAGAGACCCAGTACTTC
TRBJ1-4	-	-	TRBV28	CASSIRGLWLF	TGTGCCAGCAGCATCAGAGGCCTGTGGCTTTTT
TRBJ2-2	-	-	TRBV4-3	CASSQDSALNTGELFF	TGCGCCAGCAGCCAAGATAGTGCATTGAACACCGGGGAGCTGTTTTTT
TRBJ2-3	TRBD2	-	TRBV28	CASSSELAGGPIFPDTQYF	TGTGCCAGCAGTTCCGAACTAGCGGGAGGGCCTATTTTTCCGGATACGCAGTATTTT
TRBJ1-2	-	-	TRBV14	CASSQTPRTGLGYTF	TGTGCCAGCAGCCAAACTCCAAGGACGGGATTGGGCTACACCTTC
TRBJ1-1	-	-	TRBV14	CASSQASQGVVEAFF	TGTGCCAGCAGCCAAGCCTCACAGGGAGTGGTCGAAGCTTTCTTT
TRBJ2-5	TRBD2	-	TRBV4-1	CASSQVRGSGDKGTQYF	TGCGCCAGCAGCCAAGTCCGGGGTAGCGGGGATAAAGGGACCCAGTACTTC
TRBJ2-3	TRBD2	-	TRBV7-8	CASSEQEGLAGGPVTDTQYF	TGTGCCAGCAGCGAACAGGAGGGACTAGCGGGAGGGCCTGTCACAGATACGCAGTATTTT
TRBJ2-7	-	-	TRBV5-5	CASSLASDGAANEQYF	TGTGCCAGCAGCTTGGCAAGCGACGGAGCCGCTAACGAGCAGTACTTC
TRBJ2-2	TRBD2	-	TRBV27	CASSPKNWASGNTGELFF	TGTGCCAGCAGTCCCAAGAATTGGGCTAGCGGCAACACCGGGGAGCTGTTTTTT
TRBJ1-4	TRBD1	-	TRBV28	CASSLKTGVREKLFF	TGTGCCAGCAGCCTAAAGACAGGGGTAAGGGAAAAACTGTTTTTT